A single sample gave rise to the 28 T cell receptor beta chains below, sequenced in a study of T cells in Graves' hyperthyroidism and ophthalmopathy. Researchers took RNA transcripts and amplified the TCR beta CDR3 regions from them. Initially, a first-round RT-PCR of the TCR CDR3 employed the HTBI primer set. TCRdb itself ran the multiplex PCR reads through MiXCR, one entry per CDR3 protein. Here the sample spans nearly 600,000 distinct CDR3 sequences, approximately 15% being singletons. The specimen was blood. All receptors derive from a woman aged 30 to 39 with Graves' hyperthyroidism that later progressed to Graves' ophthalmopathy.

Only a few counts were recorded for this clonotype. The CDR3 is CASSLDGERSLQGADTQYF. The CDR3 coding sequence is TGTGCCAGCAGCTTAGATGGCGAGCGGTCACTCCAGGGGGCAGATACGCAGTATTTT. The chain combines TRBV11-2 with TRBJ2-3; TRBD1 aligns across 7 bases. Germline V gene lookup returns CDR1 SGHAT and CDR2 FQNNGV. V lost 0 bases to trimming and J lost 4 bases; unmatched junction nucleotides: 16. The length of the CDR3 is 19 residues.

This clonotype was counted between two and nine times. CDR3 region: CSARRTDTGELFF. The CDR3 DNA reads TGCAGTGCTAGACGGACAGACACCGGGGAGCTGTTTTTT. The chain links TRBV20-1 to TRBJ2-2, with D maybe TRBD1 (6 bases). Germline CDR1 and CDR2: DFQATT and SNEGSKA (reference sequence). The V end was cut by 2 bases, the J end by 3 bases, with 7 bases between. This CDR3 contains 13 residues.

This clonotype appeared a few times. The genes are TRBV6-1 and TRBJ2-5; D ambiguous. This CDR3 comprises 13 residues. Germline V gene lookup returns CDR1 MNHNS and CDR2 SASEGT. V was shortened by 4 bases and J by 2 bases, with 8 bases between the two germline ends. CDR3 region: CASSGDNQETQYF. The CDR3 DNA reads TGTGCCAGCAGTGGCGACAATCAAGAGACCCAGTACTTC.

This clonotype showed up many times. The genes are TRBV3-1 and TRBJ2-1; a possible D gene is TRBD2 (5 bases). V lost 6 bases to trimming and J lost 6 bases, with 12 bases between them. The CDR3 runs 13 residues. CDR1 is LGHDT, CDR2 YNNKEL, per germline (reference sequence). The CDR3 DNA reads as TGTGCCAGCAGATATAGCGCGACCAATGAGCAGTTCTTC. Amino acids: CASRYSATNEQFF.

J is TRBJ1-1 and V is TRBV20-1, with D unresolved. In germline, CDR1 is DFQATT, CDR2 SNEGSKA (reference sequence). CDR3 length: 14 residues. V lost 3 bases to trimming and J lost 0 bases, with 11 bases between them. The DNA for the CDR3 is TGCAGTGCTAGCAAGGAGAATCTGAACACTGAAGCTTTCTTT. Its translation: CSASKENLNTEAFF.

This clonotype was found many times. The V call is TRBV20-1, the J call TRBJ1-1, with a possible D match to TRBD1 (6 bases). With 4 bases removed from V and 7 bases from J, the gap between germline ends came to 16 bases. This CDR3 contains 13 residues. From germline, CDR1 is DFQATT and CDR2 SNEGSKA (reference sequence). In DNA, the CDR3 is TGCAGTGCTATCCGGGACAAGGGAAATGAAGCTTTCTTT. Amino acids: CSAIRDKGNEAFF.

At least ten counts were recorded for this clonotype. In DNA form, the CDR3 reads TGTGCCAGCAGTTTAGAGGAGGGTAAAGCTTTCTTT. This sequence encodes CASSLEEGKAFF. The chain recombines TRBV28 with TRBJ1-1; the D is unclear. With 2 bases removed from V and 9 bases from J, the gap between germline ends came to 10 bases. The CDR3 consists of 12 residues. In germline, CDR1 is MDHEN, CDR2 SYDVKM.

This chain uses TRBV20-1 with TRBJ1-6; TRBD1 matches 7 bases. This CDR3 is 13 amino acids long. Germline loops: CDR1 DFQATT, CDR2 SNEGSKA (reference sequence). V lost 1 base and J lost 9; bases outside the gene matches: 3. The chain's CDR3 is CSARGGGGSPLHF. In DNA form, the CDR3 reads TGCAGTGCTAGAGGAGGGGGCGGTTCACCCCTCCACTTT.

V and J are TRBV28 and TRBJ2-7, with TRBD2 identical over 7 bases. With V trimmed by 5 bases and J by 2 bases, 6 bases remained unmatched. Germline values: CDR1 MDHEN, CDR2 SYDVKM. CDR3 length equals 14 residues. The CDR3 DNA reads as TGTGCCAGCAGTATGACTGGGGGGGCCTACGAGCAGTACTTC. Protein: CASSMTGGAYEQYF. The entire variable domain, with the rest obtained from reference TRBV28 and TRBJ2-7, is as follows: DVKVTQSSRYLVKRTGEKVFLECVQDMDHENMFWYRQDPGLGLRLIYFSYDVKMKEKGDIPEGYSVSREKKERFSLILESASTNQTSMYLCASSMTGGAYEQYFGPGTRLTVT.

Written as DNA, the CDR3 is TGTGCCAGCAGCTTAGGTAATACAGCGGGACAAGAGACCCAGTACTTC. Amino acids: CASSLGNTAGQETQYF. The chain is built from TRBV7-9 and TRBJ2-5; TRBD2 aligns across 7 bases. V gave up 1 base and J gave up 2 bases; unmatched junction bases: 7. CDR1 is SEHNR, CDR2 FQNEAQ, per germline (reference sequence). This CDR3 is 16 amino acids long.

V usage is TRBV19 and J usage is TRBJ2-5, with 7 bases matching TRBD1. From germline, CDR1 is LNHDA and CDR2 SQIVND (reference sequence). V lost 6 bases and J lost 5; bases outside the gene matches: 9. This CDR3 has 14 residues. The DNA for the CDR3 is TGTGCCAGTAGCACTACAGGGGTAGGCGAGACCCAGTACTTC. It yields the protein CASSTTGVGETQYF. Full variable domain (remainder filled in from reference TRBV19 and TRBJ2-5): DGGITQSPKYLFRKEGQNVTLSCEQNLNHDAMYWYRQDPGQGLRLIYYSQIVNDFQKGDIAEGYSVSREKKESFPLTVTSAQKNPTAFYLCASSTTGVGETQYFGPGTRLLVL.

This clonotype was counted many times. The chain links TRBV24-1 to TRBJ2-1; 13 bases are shared with TRBD2. This CDR3 spans 18 amino acids. Germline CDR1 is KGHDR and CDR2 is SFDVKD. V trimming: 3 bases; J trimming: 5 bases; junction bases outside the gene matches: 9. The CDR3, as DNA: TGTGCCACCAGTGATCGACTAGCGGGAGGAAACAATAACAATGAGCAGTTCTTC. This gives the protein CATSDRLAGGNNNNEQFF.

The chain joins TRBV9 to TRBJ2-1, with D unresolved. The V end lost 4 bases, the J end lost 0 bases, and 23 bases lay between the germline ends. Germline V gene data show CDR1 as SGDLS and CDR2 as YYNGEE. The CDR3 consists of 19 residues. This CDR3 reads CASSPLRMGNLPSYNEQFF. Here the CDR3 DNA reads TGTGCCAGCAGCCCCCTTAGAATGGGGAATTTACCCTCCTACAATGAGCAGTTCTTC.

This clonotype was detected only a few times. V is TRBV25-1 and J is TRBJ2-5, with 9 bases lining up with TRBD2. The V gene end was trimmed by 4 bases and the J gene end by 5 bases; junction bases not matched to a gene: 11. The germline V gene has CDR1 MGHDK and CDR2 SYGVNS. The CDR3 has 16 residues. CDR3 amino acids: CASSALPTSGRETQYF. The CDR3 region has the DNA TGTGCCAGCAGTGCCCTCCCCACGAGCGGGAGGGAGACCCAGTACTTC.

This chain joins TRBV20-1 and TRBJ2-5; D is possibly TRBD1 or TRBD2 (6 bases each). Trimming stripped 0 bases from V and 2 bases from J, with 13 bases between. This CDR3 has 15 residues. Per the germline V gene, CDR1 is DFQATT and CDR2 is SNEGSKA (reference sequence). CDR3 nucleotide sequence: TGCAGTGCTAGAGATCTTCGGGGGCATCAAGAGACCCAGTACTTC. Its translation: CSARDLRGHQETQYF.

This clonotype has a count of ten or more. The chain employs TRBV12-3 or TRBV12-4 and TRBJ2-6; D ambiguous. V was trimmed by 3 bases and J by 0 bases, leaving 3 bases between them. This CDR3 comprises 14 residues. The CDR3 region has the DNA TGTGCCAGCAGTTTTTTCTCTGGGGCCAACGTCCTGACTTTC. Translated: CASSFFSGANVLTF.

This clonotype has a handful of counts. The chain combines TRBV5-8 with TRBJ2-6, with unresolved D. Germline V gives CDR1 SGHTS, CDR2 YDEGEE. The CDR3 is 17 amino acids. Deletions cut 0 bases from V and 0 bases from J, with 10 bases between. As DNA, the CDR3 is TGTGCCAGCAGCTTGGGGCAGGACCCCTCTGGGGCCAACGTCCTGACTTTC. It yields the protein CASSLGQDPSGANVLTF.

This clonotype was detected ten times or more. This chain uses TRBV12-3 or TRBV12-4 with TRBJ2-3; the D gene is possibly TRBD2 (5 bases). The CDR3 loop spans 18 amino acids. V was shortened by 3 bases and J by 5 bases, with 24 bases between the two germline ends. In nucleotides, the CDR3 is TGTGCCAGCAGTTTTTCTCCCCCCCGGGGTGCGGAGAAAGATACGCAGTATTTT. It codes for CASSFSPPRGAEKDTQYF.

Many counts were recorded for this clonotype. The chain links TRBV29-1 to TRBJ1-4; D gene uncertain. V lost 5 bases and J lost 5, with 6 bases in between. This CDR3 region has 11 residues. Germline V gene data show CDR1 as SQVTM and CDR2 as ANQGSEA. The CDR3 coding sequence is TGCAGCGTTCTACTGAATGAAAAACTGTTTTTT. Protein: CSVLLNEKLFF. The whole variable domain, remainder taken from reference TRBV29-1 and TRBJ1-4, is SAVISQKPSRDICQRGTSLTIQCQVDSQVTMMFWYRQQPGQSLTLIATANQGSEATYESGFVIDKFPISRPNLTFSTLTVSNMSPEDSSIYLCSVLLNEKLFFGSGTQLSVL.

This clonotype was seen a handful of times. The chain employs TRBV20-1 and TRBJ2-2; maybe TRBD1 (5 bases). The CDR3 totals 15 residues. V was pared by 0 bases and J by 0 bases, with 8 bases between. The germline CDR1 and CDR2 sequences are DFQATT and SNEGSKA (reference sequence). DNA for the CDR3: TGCAGTGCTAGAGACGACAGCACGAACACCGGGGAGCTGTTTTTT. This sequence encodes CSARDDSTNTGELFF.

This rearrangement joins TRBV5-1 to TRBJ2-7; TRBD1 is a possible D gene (5 bases). Germline V gene lookup returns CDR1 SGHRS and CDR2 YFSETQ. CDR3 length: 13 amino acids. Trimming cost V 7 bases and J 3 bases, with 14 bases left between them. CDR3 DNA: TGCGCCAGCCATAGAGGACAAGACTACGAGCAGTACTTC. Translated, it gives CASHRGQDYEQYF.

This clonotype was observed at least ten times. The chain has TRBV6-1 and TRBJ2-7; D not certain. Trimming took off 1 base at V and 3 bases at J, with 10 bases between the two ends. Germline lookup yields CDR1 MNHNS and CDR2 SASEGT. The CDR3 extends over 14 amino acids. The CDR3 DNA reads TGTGCCAGCAGTGAAGGCTCCTCCCTCTACGAGCAGTACTTC. Amino acid sequence: CASSEGSSLYEQYF.

This clonotype has only a few counts. This sequence joins TRBV20-1 and TRBJ1-1; no clear D. The length of the CDR3 is 13 residues. Germline CDR1 and CDR2: DFQATT and SNEGSKA (reference sequence). V lost 6 bases and J lost 6, with 17 bases in between. CDR3 residues: CSASLGKRAEAFF. Here the CDR3 DNA reads TGCAGTGCCAGCCTGGGCAAGAGGGCTGAAGCTTTCTTT.

This clonotype showed up many times. V gene TRBV29-1 combines with J gene TRBJ2-3; 11 bases agree with TRBD2. The junction had 10 bases not matched to a gene; V was cut back by 2 bases and J by 3 bases. This CDR3 contains 17 residues. Germline-derived CDR1 and CDR2 are SQVTM and ANQGSEA. Here the CDR3 DNA reads TGCAGCGTTGAAAGAGAGACTAGCGGGAAGTTGACAGATACGCAGTATTTT. Translating gives CSVERETSGKLTDTQYF.

This clonotype was seen repeatedly, ten times or more. This chain connects TRBV27 to TRBJ2-7, with 10 bases aligning to TRBD2. Germline lookup yields CDR1 MNHEY and CDR2 SMNVEV (reference sequence). This CDR3 contains 15 residues. Trimming at V came to 5 bases and at J to 2 bases, leaving 6 bases not matched to a gene. CDR3: CASSPWTSGPYEQYF. DNA for the CDR3: TGTGCCAGCAGTCCCTGGACTAGCGGACCCTACGAGCAGTACTTC.

This clonotype was recorded many times. V gene TRBV7-6 combines with J gene TRBJ2-1; perhaps TRBD1 as D (6 bases). CDR3 size: 14 residues. V gave up 1 base and J gave up 3 bases, with 7 bases separating them. Germline V gives CDR1 SGHVS, CDR2 FNYEAQ. CDR3 in DNA: TGTGCCAGCAGCTTAGGGGACATCTACAATGAGCAGTTCTTC. It specifies CASSLGDIYNEQFF.

This clonotype appeared many times. This sequence joins TRBV28 and TRBJ2-1; no clear D gene. V was shortened by 7 bases and J by 8 bases, with 21 bases between the two germline ends. The CDR3 loop spans 15 amino acids. Germline V lookup: CDR1 MDHEN, CDR2 SYDVKM. CDR3 DNA: TGTGCCAGCACCGGCCTTACCTTTAGTGGCCATGAGCAGTTCTTC. Translation: CASTGLTFSGHEQFF. Full variable domain (missing parts from reference TRBV28 and TRBJ2-1): DVKVTQSSRYLVKRTGEKVFLECVQDMDHENMFWYRQDPGLGLRLIYFSYDVKMKEKGDIPEGYSVSREKKERFSLILESASTNQTSMYLCASTGLTFSGHEQFFGPGTRLTVL.

At least ten counts were recorded for this clonotype. The J gene is TRBJ1-2, the V gene TRBV7-2, with a possible D match to TRBD1 (6 bases). Looked up from germline, CDR1 is SGHTA and CDR2 is FQGNSA. The CDR3 has 16 residues. V was cut by 5 bases and J by 4 bases, with 20 bases left in between. CDR3 DNA sequence: TGTGCCAGCAGCCTCCGACGTGGGGACACCCCCTATGGCTACACCTTC. This codes for CASSLRRGDTPYGYTF. Supplemented by reference TRBV7-2 and TRBJ1-2, the full variable domain reads GAGVSQSPSNKVTEKGKDVELRCDPISGHTALYWYRQSLGQGLEFLIYFQGNSAPDKSGLPSDRFSAERTGGSVSTLTIQRTQQEDSAVYLCASSLRRGDTPYGYTFGSGTRLTVV.